The TCR beta chain under discussion was sequenced for a study of shared clonotypes between healthy human individuals. Study as a whole: Researchers drew samples from two women and three men aged 18 to 49.

CDR1 is SGHRS, CDR2 YFSETQ, per germline. The CDR3 length is 16 residues. V shed 2 bases and J shed 2 bases, with 17 bases lying between them. This clone is a singleton in its sample. Measured with immunoSEQ multiplex PCR; TCRdb has only the in-frame clones, and not every one. The sample holds around 690,000 clones, about 90% seen once. The V gene is TRBV5-1, the J gene TRBJ2-7; TRBD1 might be the D (6 bases). The sample comprised memory CD8+ T cells from PBMCs. Subset defined: CD45RO+ cells pooled with CCR7-negative TemRA cells. The sequence was obtained from a man younger than 35 in good health. Some clones in this sample may be carry-over from other donors' samples. CDR3 sequence reads: CASSFPVSGHPYEQYF. The CDR3 DNA sequence: TGCGCCAGCAGCTTCCCCGTATCGGGACATCCCTACGAGCAGTACTTC.